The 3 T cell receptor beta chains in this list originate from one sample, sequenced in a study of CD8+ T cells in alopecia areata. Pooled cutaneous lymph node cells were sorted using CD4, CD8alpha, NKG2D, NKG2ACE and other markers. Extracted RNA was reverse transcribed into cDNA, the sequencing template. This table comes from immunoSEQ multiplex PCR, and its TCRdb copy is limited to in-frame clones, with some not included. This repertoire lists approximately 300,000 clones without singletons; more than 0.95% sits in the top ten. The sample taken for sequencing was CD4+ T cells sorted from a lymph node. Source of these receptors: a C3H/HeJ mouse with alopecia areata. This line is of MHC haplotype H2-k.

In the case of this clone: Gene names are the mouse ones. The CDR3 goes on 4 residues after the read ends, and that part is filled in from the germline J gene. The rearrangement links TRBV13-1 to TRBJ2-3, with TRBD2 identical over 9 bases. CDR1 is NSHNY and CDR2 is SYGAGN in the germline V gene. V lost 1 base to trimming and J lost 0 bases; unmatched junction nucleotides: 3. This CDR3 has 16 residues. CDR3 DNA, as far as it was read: TGTGCCAGCAGTGATAACTGGGGGGTTAGTGCAGAA. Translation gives CASSDNWGVSAE. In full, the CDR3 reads CASSDNWGVSAETLYF.

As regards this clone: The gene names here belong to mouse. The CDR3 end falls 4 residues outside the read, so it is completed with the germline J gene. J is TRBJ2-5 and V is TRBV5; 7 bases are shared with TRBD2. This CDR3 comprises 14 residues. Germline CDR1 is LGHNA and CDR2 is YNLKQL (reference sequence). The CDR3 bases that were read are TGTGCCAGCAGCCAACCTGGACTGGAGGAC. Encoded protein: CASSQPGLED. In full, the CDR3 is CASSQPGLEDTQYF.

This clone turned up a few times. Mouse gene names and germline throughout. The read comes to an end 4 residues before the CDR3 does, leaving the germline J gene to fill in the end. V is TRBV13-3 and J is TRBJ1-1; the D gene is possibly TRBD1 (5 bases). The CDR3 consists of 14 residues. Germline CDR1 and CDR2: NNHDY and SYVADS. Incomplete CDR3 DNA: TGTGCCAGCAGTGATGTAACTGGGGGGAGA. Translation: CASSDVTGGR. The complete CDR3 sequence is CASSDVTGGREVFF.